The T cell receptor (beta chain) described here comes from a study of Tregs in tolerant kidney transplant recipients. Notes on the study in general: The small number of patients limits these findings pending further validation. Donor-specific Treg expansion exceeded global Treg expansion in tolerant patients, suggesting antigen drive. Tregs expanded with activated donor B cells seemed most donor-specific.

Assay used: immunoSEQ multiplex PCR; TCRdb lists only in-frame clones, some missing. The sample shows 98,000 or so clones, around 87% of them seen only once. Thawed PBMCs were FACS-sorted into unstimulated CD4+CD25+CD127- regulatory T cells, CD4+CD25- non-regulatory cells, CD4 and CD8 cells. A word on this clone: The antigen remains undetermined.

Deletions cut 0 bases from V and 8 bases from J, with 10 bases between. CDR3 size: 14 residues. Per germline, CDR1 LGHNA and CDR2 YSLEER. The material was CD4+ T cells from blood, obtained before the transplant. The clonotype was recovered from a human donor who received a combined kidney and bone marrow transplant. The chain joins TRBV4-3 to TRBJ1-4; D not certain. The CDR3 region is CASSQERGFEKLFF. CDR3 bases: TGCGCCAGCAGCCAAGAGAGAGGATTCGAAAAACTGTTTTTT.